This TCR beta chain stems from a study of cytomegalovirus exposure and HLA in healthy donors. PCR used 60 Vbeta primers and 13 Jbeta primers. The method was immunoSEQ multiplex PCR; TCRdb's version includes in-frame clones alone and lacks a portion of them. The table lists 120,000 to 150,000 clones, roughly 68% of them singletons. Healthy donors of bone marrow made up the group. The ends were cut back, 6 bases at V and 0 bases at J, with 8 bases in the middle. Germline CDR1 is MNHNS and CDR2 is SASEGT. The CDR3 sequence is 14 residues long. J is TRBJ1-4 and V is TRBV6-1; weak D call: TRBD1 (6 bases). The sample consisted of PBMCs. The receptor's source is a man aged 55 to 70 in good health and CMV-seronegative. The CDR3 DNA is TGTGCCAGCAGGGACAGACCAACTAATGAAAAACTGTTTTTT. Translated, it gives CASRDRPTNEKLFF.